This T cell receptor (beta chain) was found in a study of blood T cell repertoires in COVID-19. Assay used: immunoSEQ multiplex PCR; TCRdb lists only in-frame clones, some missing. The repertoire includes over 100,000 clones, 90% of them detected once, and 1.1% sits in the top ten. Per germline, CDR1 LNHDA and CDR2 SQIVND (reference sequence). Germline trimming cut 0 bases from V and 5 bases from J; bases unmatched to any gene: 6. The CDR3 totals 15 residues. The receptor comes from a human donor in a cohort sampled during active COVID-19. This chain uses TRBV19 with TRBJ1-2; TRBD1 matches 7 bases. Sequenced: peripheral blood. Here the CDR3 reads CASSIDYGTEYGYTF. In DNA, the CDR3 is TGTGCCAGTAGTATAGATTACGGGACAGAATATGGCTACACCTTC.